Reported below is one T cell receptor beta chain. The sample comes from a study of graft-versus-host responses after intestinal transplantation. At the level of the study: Anti-thymocyte globulin induction, then tacrolimus and steroids for about three years, went to all recipients.

Study results and caveats: GvH clones detected in recipient marrow included some appearing first in ileum or blood.

TCRdb's copy holds only in-frame clones and misses some; the assay was immunoSEQ multiplex PCR. Of roughly 23,000 clones listed, roughly 44% are singletons. The CDR3 is 11 residues long. V was clipped by 0 bases and J by 7 bases, with 3 bases between them. The V gene's germline CDR1 is MGHDK and CDR2 SYGVNS. Investigators plated around 200,000 CFSE-labeled responder cells together with around 200,000 irradiated stimulator cells labeled with violet dye. The chain links TRBV25-1 to TRBJ2-5; D is uncertain. The sample in question was alloreactive CD8+ T cells from a mixed lymphocyte reaction culture, obtained before transplantation. Subset specified: CFSE-low proliferating T cells sorted from roughly six-day pre-transplant mixed lymphocyte reaction (GvH or HvG direction). This receptor was obtained from a human patient who was an organ donor for intestinal transplantation. CDR3 sequence (DNA): TGTGCCAGCAGTGAATACGGGACCCAGTACTTC. Amino acids: CASSEYGTQYF. The variable domain in full, completed from reference TRBV25-1 and TRBJ2-5, reads EADIYQTPRYLVIGTGKKITLECSQTMGHDKMYWYQQDPGMELHLIHYSYGVNSTEKGDLSSESTVSRIRTEHFPLTLESARPSHTSQYLCASSEYGTQYFGPGTRLLVL.